The rows below give T cell receptor beta chains drawn from one sample of a study of cytomegalovirus exposure and HLA in healthy donors. Only in-frame clones appear in the TCRdb table, and some are missing; sequencing was by immunoSEQ multiplex PCR. This table has roughly 180,000 clones, around four fifths appearing once. The sample consisted of PBMCs. The receptor source for this set is a woman aged 25 to 39 in good health and CMV-seropositive. Both conserved end residues are part of each CDR3. The D gene is left open where the match is weak. Clone size is shown for a subset of rows, as once, few, many or a class of expanded clone.

v_gene	abundance	j_gene	d_gene	CDR3aa	CDR3nt
TRBV20-1	.	TRBJ2-1	.	CSATAGNEQFF	TGCAGTGCTACAGCGGGCAATGAGCAGTTCTTC
TRBV5-4	.	TRBJ2-7	.	CASSLGGMNSYEQYF	TGTGCCAGCAGCTTGGGCGGGATGAACTCCTACGAGCAGTACTTC
TRBV7-9	once	TRBJ2-1	TRBD2	CASSLGGGNEQFF	TGTGCCAGCAGCTTAGGGGGGGGGAATGAGCAGTTCTTC
TRBV29-1	once	TRBJ1-2	.	CSVESGLSGYGYTF	TGCAGCGTTGAATCGGGACTCTCGGGCTATGGCTACACCTTC
TRBV13	.	TRBJ2-1	.	CASSPGLNFYNEQFF	TGTGCCAGCAGCCCCGGACTAAACTTCTACAATGAGCAGTTCTTC
TRBV5-1	.	TRBJ2-1	TRBD2	CASSFDPGGNEQFF	TGCGCCAGCAGCTTTGATCCGGGAGGCAATGAGCAGTTCTTC
TRBV2	once	TRBJ2-3	TRBD1	CASSVGTGGDTQYF	TGTGCCAGCAGTGTCGGGACAGGGGGGGATACGCAGTATTTT
TRBV4-2	.	TRBJ2-1	.	CASSQDSSDNEQFF	TGTGCCAGCAGCCAAGATTCTAGCGACAATGAGCAGTTCTTC
TRBV9	.	TRBJ2-7	TRBD1	CASSGGQAASYEQYF	TGTGCCAGCAGCGGTGGACAGGCGGCTTCCTACGAGCAGTACTTC
TRBV6-5	.	TRBJ1-4	TRBD1	CASSKTGGSEKLFF	TGTGCCAGCAGTAAGACAGGGGGGAGTGAAAAACTGTTTTTT
TRBV7-2	few	TRBJ1-2	TRBD1	CASSSQLDRGQNYGYTF	TGTGCCAGCAGCTCGCAACTAGACAGGGGGCAGAACTATGGCTACACCTTC
TRBV19	.	TRBJ1-2	.	CASSPLEGEYYGYTF	TGTGCCAGTAGCCCCCTGGAGGGCGAGTACTATGGCTACACCTTC
TRBV9	.	TRBJ2-5	.	CASSVAYSTGIQETQYF	TGTGCCAGCAGCGTAGCTTATTCGACTGGAATCCAAGAGACCCAGTACTTC
TRBV19	once	TRBJ2-7	.	CASTPDSSRVYEQYF	TGTGCCAGTACCCCGGACAGCTCGCGGGTATACGAGCAGTACTTC
TRBV7-9	.	TRBJ2-5	.	CASRYGKETQYF	TGTGCCAGCAGGTACGGGAAAGAGACCCAGTACTTC
TRBV5-1	once	TRBJ2-2	.	CASSLAMSYPGELFF	TGCGCCAGCAGCTTGGCCATGAGTTATCCCGGGGAGCTGTTTTTT
TRBV6-5	.	TRBJ1-1	.	CASSYSYGNTEAFF	TGTGCCAGCAGTTACTCTTACGGGAACACTGAAGCTTTCTTT